This TCR beta chain was sequenced for a study of blood T cells in healthy people across ages. In terms of origin and age, donors were healthy Caucasian individuals from Russia aged about 6 to 100. Trimming cost V 5 bases and J 3 bases, with 9 bases left between them. The CDR3 has 13 residues. Germline V lookup: CDR1 MNHNY, CDR2 SVGAGI (reference sequence). Comment on this clonotype: The antigen remains undetermined.

Study-wide results and limits: Donors of long life had a larger count of naive CD4+ cells and greater diversity than aged donors.

PCR was performed a second time for roughly 7 to 12 cycles using a sample-barcoded 5' primer and a J-beta primer mix. TCRdb fed the 5' RACE reads into MiXCR, producing one record per CDR3 protein. The sample consists of about 640,000 distinct CDR3 sequences, less than 35% of them appearing once. The sequencing input was blood. This receptor was taken from a woman of 80 years or more in good health. This chain connects TRBV6-6 to TRBJ2-3, with D unresolved. Written as DNA, the CDR3 is TGTGCCAGCAGTCCCCGCAGGACAGATACGCAGTATTTT. Protein sequence: CASSPRRTDTQYF.